This T cell receptor beta chain was sequenced in a study of blood T cell repertoires in COVID-19. Study at large: Donors in the United States, Italy and Spain gave samples during acute or convalescent COVID-19.

The CDR3 is 14 residues long. Trimming pared 0 bases from V and 2 bases from J, leaving 8 bases between. CDR1 is SGHRS and CDR2 is YFSETQ in the germline V gene. Sequencing was performed with immunoSEQ multiplex PCR; in TCRdb, only in-frame clones are kept and a portion is missing. The sample has roughly 200,000 clones; 90% are singletons. Sequencing used peripheral blood. The chain links TRBV5-1 to TRBJ1-2; D remains ambiguous. The TCR sequence derives from a man aged 50 to 59 with acute or convalescent COVID-19. For the CDR3, the DNA is TGCGCCAGCAGCTTGGTCCCGGAGAACTATGGCTACACCTTC. Translated: CASSLVPENYGYTF.